This TCR beta chain was identified during a study of blood T cells in healthy people across ages. Overall study results and limits: Naive and antigen-experienced cells could not be conclusively compared, given unsorted PBMCs.

Of note for this clonotype: Its antigen is still unknown.

With a J-beta primer mix and a sample-barcoded 5' primer, a second PCR ran about 7 to 12 cycles. A single record per CDR3 protein comes from TCRdb applying MiXCR to the 5' RACE reads. The table lists some 1.4 million distinct CDR3 sequences, around 42% of them singletons. The length of the CDR3 is 16 residues. Trimming cost V 5 bases and J 2 bases; bases outside gene matches: 7. Germline CDR1 reads SGHTA; CDR2 reads FQGNSA. The chain combines TRBV7-2 with TRBJ2-5; 11 bases agree with TRBD2. This clonotype was sampled from a woman in her late teens or twenties in good health. Sequencing input: blood. As DNA, the CDR3 is TGTGCCAGCAGCCCTCGGACTAGCGGGTTTCAAGAGACCCAGTACTTC. It specifies CASSPRTSGFQETQYF.